These T cell receptor beta chains were read from a single sample in a study of breast tumors, draining lymph nodes, adjacent tissues. A single record per CDR3 protein comes from TCRdb applying MiXCR to the multiplex PCR reads. The sample gives approximately 210,000 distinct CDR3 sequences, under 35% of which show up once; approximately 3.3% is in the top ten. The sequenced sample was axillary lymph node tissue. These receptors came from a female donor with breast cancer. Some clones in this sample may be carry-over from other donors' samples. CDR3s include the opening cysteine and the closing phenylalanine or tryptophan. The D gene is left open where the match is weak. The size field is filled for only some rows; it gives once, few, many or a size class.

v_gene	abundance	d_gene	j_gene	CDR3aa	CDR3nt
TRBV19	many	.	TRBJ1-5	CASSIGGSNQPQHF	TGTGCCAGTAGTATAGGAGGTAGCAATCAGCCCCAGCATTTT
TRBV11-3	few	.	TRBJ2-3	CASSLGVGISADTQYF	TGTGCCAGCAGCTTAGGGGTAGGGATCAGCGCAGATACGCAGTATTTT
TRBV6-6	many	.	TRBJ2-7	CASSYSAGNYEQYF	TGTGCCAGCAGTTACTCTGCGGGGAACTACGAGCAGTACTTC
TRBV6-6	.	TRBD2	TRBJ2-1	CASSYPLAGAPNEQFF	TGTGCCAGCAGTTACCCGCTAGCGGGGGCCCCCAATGAGCAGTTCTTC
TRBV7-2	.	.	TRBJ2-5	CASSVNPTGGGTQYF	TGTGCCAGCAGCGTCAATCCGACAGGCGGCGGGACCCAGTACTTC
TRBV6-2/TRBV6-3	.	TRBD1	TRBJ2-1	CASSYFGQGAHEQFF	TGTGCCAGCAGTTATTTCGGACAGGGGGCCCATGAGCAGTTCTTC
TRBV20-1	many	TRBD2	TRBJ2-7	CSASLASGRSEQYF	TGCAGTGCTAGTTTAGCTAGCGGGAGGAGCGAGCAGTACTTC
TRBV10-3	.	TRBD1	TRBJ1-2	CATRTGGGYGYTF	TGTGCCACCCGGACAGGGGGCGGGTATGGCTACACCTTC
TRBV7-8	many	TRBD1	TRBJ2-1	CASSSGGPPYNEQFF	TGTGCCAGCAGCTCAGGGGGCCCACCTTACAATGAGCAGTTCTTC
TRBV5-1	many	.	TRBJ2-3	CASSLEAGSTDTQYF	TGCGCCAGCAGCTTGGAGGCAGGGAGCACAGATACGCAGTATTTT
TRBV2	many	TRBD2	TRBJ2-3	CASSGDGGAFTDTQYF	TGTGCCAGCAGTGGGGACGGGGGGGCTTTCACAGATACGCAGTATTTT
TRBV2	many	.	TRBJ1-2	CASRTQGNGYTF	TGTGCCAGCAGGACCCAGGGTAATGGCTACACCTTC
TRBV3-1	.	.	TRBJ2-3	CASSPGVPDTQYF	TGTGCCAGCAGCCCGGGGGTTCCTGATACGCAGTATTTT
TRBV9	many	.	TRBJ2-2	CASSVVQGTGELFF	TGTGCCAGCAGCGTAGTGCAGGGAACCGGGGAGCTGTTTTTT
TRBV5-5	.	TRBD1	TRBJ1-5	CASSGVDRGRRQPQHF	TGTGCCAGCAGCGGAGTGGACAGGGGGCGACGGCAGCCCCAGCATTTT
TRBV5-5	many	.	TRBJ2-5	CASTTTGASRETQYF	TGTGCCAGCACCACCACGGGGGCGAGTCGGGAGACCCAGTACTTC
TRBV2	many	.	TRBJ2-2	CASSEARGAFGELFF	TGTGCCAGCAGTGAAGCGCGAGGGGCCTTCGGGGAGCTGTTTTTT
TRBV19	many	TRBD2	TRBJ2-1	CASSPSGQGPYNEQFF	TGTGCCAGTAGTCCTAGCGGCCAGGGCCCCTACAATGAGCAGTTCTTC
TRBV4-1	many	.	TRBJ1-3	CASSQDDSSGNTIYF	TGCGCCAGCAGCCAAGACGACAGCTCTGGAAACACCATATATTTT
TRBV10-3	many	TRBD2	TRBJ2-5	CAIRGTSGGVAQETQYF	TGTGCCATCAGGGGGACTAGCGGGGGCGTCGCCCAAGAGACCCAGTACTTC
TRBV4-1	many	.	TRBJ2-2	CASSQGSGGGTNTGELFF	TGCGCCAGCAGCCAAGGGTCGGGGGGCGGCACGAACACCGGGGAGCTGTTTTTT
TRBV7-3	many	TRBD1	TRBJ2-5	CASSLVQGAWETQYF	TGTGCCAGCAGCTTAGTACAGGGGGCGTGGGAGACCCAGTACTTC